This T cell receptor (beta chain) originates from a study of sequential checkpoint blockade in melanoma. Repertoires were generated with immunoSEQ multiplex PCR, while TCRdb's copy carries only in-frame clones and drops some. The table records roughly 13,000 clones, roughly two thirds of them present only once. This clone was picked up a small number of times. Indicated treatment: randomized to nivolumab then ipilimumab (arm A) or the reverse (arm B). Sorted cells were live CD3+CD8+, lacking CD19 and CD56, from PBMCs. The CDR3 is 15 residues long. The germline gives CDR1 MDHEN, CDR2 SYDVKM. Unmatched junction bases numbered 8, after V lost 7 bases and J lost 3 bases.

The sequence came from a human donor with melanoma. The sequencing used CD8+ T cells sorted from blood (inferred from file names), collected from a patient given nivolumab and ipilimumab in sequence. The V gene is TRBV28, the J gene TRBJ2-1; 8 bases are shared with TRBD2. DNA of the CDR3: TGTGCCAGCACGGGGGGGAGGGGAGGCTACAATGAGCAGTTCTTC. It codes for CASTGGRGGYNEQFF. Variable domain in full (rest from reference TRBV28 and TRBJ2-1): DVKVTQSSRYLVKRTGEKVFLECVQDMDHENMFWYRQDPGLGLRLIYFSYDVKMKEKGDIPEGYSVSREKKERFSLILESASTNQTSMYLCASTGGRGGYNEQFFGPGTRLTVL.